This TCR beta chain was captured by sequencing in a study of cytomegalovirus exposure and HLA in healthy donors. Points from the study as a whole: Most TCR beta V segments were productive about 90% or about 30% of the time in an earlier analysis. A missense DCLRE1C variant was associated with V- and J-gene trimming of TCR beta chains in a later analysis, and an independent cohort replicated the association.

Concerning this clone: The antigen is undetermined.

A multiplex PCR was run with 60 Vbeta primers and 13 Jbeta primers. Sequencing was performed with immunoSEQ multiplex PCR; in TCRdb, only in-frame clones are kept and a portion is missing. The sample includes 100,000 to 150,000 clones, more than 70% of them seen just once. The ends were cut back, 0 bases at V and 0 bases at J, with 8 bases in the middle. Per germline, CDR1 LGHNA and CDR2 YSLEER. This CDR3 has 15 amino acids. Sequenced sample: PBMCs. This chain links TRBV4-3 with TRBJ1-2; D gene uncertain. The source of this sequence is a man aged 45-65 years in good health and CMV-seronegative. The CDR3 loop is CASSQEHSSNYGYTF. CDR3 bases: TGCGCCAGCAGCCAAGAACACAGCTCTAACTATGGCTACACCTTC.